These T cell receptor beta chains were read from a single sample in a study of blood T cell repertoires in COVID-19. Data came from immunoSEQ multiplex PCR; TCRdb stores just in-frame clones and leaves some out. The sample carries more than 80,000 clones, roughly 88% recorded once. The specimen was peripheral blood. These TCRs come from a woman of 80 years or more with COVID-19, enrolled during active disease. CDR3s include the opening cysteine and the closing phenylalanine or tryptophan. D genes are given only for firm matches. The size of a clone is reported for some rows only, either as once, few or many, or as a class for expanded clones.

V gene: TRBV19; D gene: .; CDR3 length: 12; J gene: TRBJ1-5; clone size: .; CDR3 protein: CASSQGSGPQHF; CDR3 DNA: TGTGCCAGTAGCCAGGGGTCAGGGCCCCAGCATTTT
V gene: TRBV7-2; D gene: TRBD1; CDR3 length: 15; J gene: TRBJ2-5; clone size: .; CDR3 protein: CASSLATDRAETQYF; CDR3 DNA: TGTGCCAGCAGCTTAGCCACGGACAGGGCCGAGACCCAGTACTTC
V gene: TRBV11-2; D gene: TRBD1; CDR3 length: 13; J gene: TRBJ1-1; clone size: .; CDR3 protein: CASSQDRVTEAFF; CDR3 DNA: TGTGCCAGCAGCCAGGACAGGGTAACTGAAGCTTTCTTT
V gene: TRBV7-2; D gene: .; CDR3 length: 11; J gene: TRBJ2-1; clone size: .; CDR3 protein: CASSFYTNFVF; CDR3 DNA: TGTGCCAGCAGCTTTTATACTAATTTTGTCTTC
V gene: TRBV29-1; D gene: TRBD2; CDR3 length: 15; J gene: TRBJ2-3; clone size: .; CDR3 protein: CSVEHQAGGTDTQYF; CDR3 DNA: TGCAGCGTTGAGCACCAAGCGGGGGGCACAGATACGCAGTATTTT
V gene: TRBV5-4; D gene: TRBD2; CDR3 length: 18; J gene: TRBJ2-3; clone size: once; CDR3 protein: CASSLRRWSSGGGDTQYF; CDR3 DNA: TGTGCCAGCAGCTTGCGGCGGTGGTCTAGCGGGGGTGGAGATACGCAGTATTTT
V gene: TRBV3-1/TRBV3-2; D gene: TRBD2; CDR3 length: 15; J gene: TRBJ2-7; clone size: .; CDR3 protein: CASSRSIAGVGEQYF; CDR3 DNA: TGTGCCAGCAGCCGCTCCATAGCGGGAGTCGGGGAGCAGTACTTC
V gene: TRBV2; D gene: TRBD1; CDR3 length: 13; J gene: TRBJ2-7; clone size: .; CDR3 protein: CASTQGASYEQYF; CDR3 DNA: TGTGCCAGCACACAGGGGGCATCCTACGAGCAGTACTTC
V gene: TRBV5-1; D gene: .; CDR3 length: 14; J gene: TRBJ2-5; clone size: once; CDR3 protein: CASSKDPGLETQYF; CDR3 DNA: TGCGCCAGCAGCAAGGACCCAGGGTTAGAGACCCAGTACTTC
V gene: TRBV2; D gene: .; CDR3 length: 16; J gene: TRBJ1-6; clone size: .; CDR3 protein: CASSDYLGAPGSPLHF; CDR3 DNA: TGTGCCAGCAGTGACTATCTAGGCGCACCCGGCTCACCCCTCCACTTT
V gene: TRBV28; D gene: .; CDR3 length: 15; J gene: TRBJ2-5; clone size: .; CDR3 protein: CASSLPGQGVETQYF; CDR3 DNA: TGTGCCAGCAGTTTGCCGGGACAAGGGGTCGAGACCCAGTACTTC
V gene: TRBV5-6; D gene: .; CDR3 length: 14; J gene: TRBJ2-7; clone size: .; CDR3 protein: CASSLEGDSYEQYF; CDR3 DNA: TGTGCCAGCAGCTTGGAAGGGGACTCCTACGAGCAGTACTTC
V gene: TRBV4-3; D gene: .; CDR3 length: 14; J gene: TRBJ2-5; clone size: few; CDR3 protein: CASSQDLGEETQYF; CDR3 DNA: TGCGCCAGCAGCCAAGATTTAGGGGAAGAGACCCAGTACTTC
V gene: TRBV7-6; D gene: .; CDR3 length: 14; J gene: TRBJ1-2; clone size: .; CDR3 protein: CASSPRTVDYGYTF; CDR3 DNA: TGTGCCAGCAGCCCCAGGACTGTCGACTATGGCTACACCTTC
V gene: TRBV9; D gene: .; CDR3 length: 16; J gene: TRBJ2-3; clone size: .; CDR3 protein: CASSVVKSGTINTQYF; CDR3 DNA: TGTGCCAGCAGCGTAGTCAAAAGCGGCACGATCAATACGCAGTATTTT
V gene: TRBV27; D gene: .; CDR3 length: 14; J gene: TRBJ1-2; clone size: .; CDR3 protein: CASSPLGDLDGYTF; CDR3 DNA: TGTGCCAGCAGCCCATTAGGGGATCTCGATGGCTACACCTTC
V gene: TRBV18; D gene: .; CDR3 length: 15; J gene: TRBJ2-4; clone size: .; CDR3 protein: CASSPLTGDKNIQYF; CDR3 DNA: TGTGCCAGCTCACCACTGACAGGAGACAAAAACATTCAGTACTTC
V gene: TRBV28; D gene: TRBD2; CDR3 length: 12; J gene: TRBJ2-3; clone size: .; CDR3 protein: CASRWEAGKQYF; CDR3 DNA: TGTGCCAGCAGGTGGGAAGCGGGAAAGCAGTATTTT
V gene: TRBV5-1; D gene: TRBD1; CDR3 length: 14; J gene: TRBJ1-1; clone size: .; CDR3 protein: CASSFRGMNTEAFF; CDR3 DNA: TGCGCCAGCAGTTTCAGGGGGATGAACACTGAAGCTTTCTTT
V gene: TRBV9; D gene: .; CDR3 length: 16; J gene: TRBJ2-5; clone size: .; CDR3 protein: CASSVAVAENQETQYF; CDR3 DNA: TGTGCCAGCAGCGTAGCGGTCGCGGAGAACCAAGAGACCCAGTACTTC
V gene: TRBV30; D gene: TRBD1; CDR3 length: 14; J gene: TRBJ1-1; clone size: once; CDR3 protein: CAWDRGRPNTEAFF; CDR3 DNA: TGTGCCTGGGACAGGGGGCGTCCGAACACTGAAGCTTTCTTT
V gene: TRBV19; D gene: TRBD1; CDR3 length: 16; J gene: TRBJ2-7; clone size: .; CDR3 protein: CASSGRQGAFSYEQYF; CDR3 DNA: TGTGCCAGTAGTGGAAGACAGGGGGCTTTCTCCTACGAGCAGTACTTC
V gene: TRBV19; D gene: TRBD1; CDR3 length: 15; J gene: TRBJ1-4; clone size: .; CDR3 protein: CATRQGPPLNEKLFF; CDR3 DNA: TGTGCCACAAGACAGGGGCCTCCCCTTAATGAAAAACTGTTTTTT
V gene: TRBV25-1; D gene: TRBD2; CDR3 length: 16; J gene: TRBJ2-1; clone size: .; CDR3 protein: CASSGGTSGNYNEQFF; CDR3 DNA: TGTGCCAGCAGTGGCGGGACTAGCGGAAACTACAATGAGCAGTTCTTC
V gene: TRBV7-3; D gene: .; CDR3 length: 14; J gene: TRBJ2-3; clone size: .; CDR3 protein: CASSLMGSTDTQYF; CDR3 DNA: TGTGCCAGCAGCTTAATGGGCAGCACAGATACGCAGTATTTT
V gene: TRBV2; D gene: .; CDR3 length: 13; J gene: TRBJ2-2; clone size: .; CDR3 protein: CASSILNTGELFF; CDR3 DNA: TGTGCCAGCAGTATACTGAACACCGGGGAGCTGTTTTTT
V gene: TRBV7-9; D gene: .; CDR3 length: 15; J gene: TRBJ2-2; clone size: .; CDR3 protein: CASSLRTGNAGELFF; CDR3 DNA: TGTGCCAGCAGCTTGCGAACAGGGAACGCCGGGGAGCTGTTTTTT
V gene: TRBV5-5; D gene: .; CDR3 length: 13; J gene: TRBJ1-4; clone size: .; CDR3 protein: CASSLLGGEKLFF; CDR3 DNA: TGTGCCAGCAGCTTGTTAGGGGGTGAAAAACTGTTTTTT
V gene: TRBV5-6; D gene: .; CDR3 length: 14; J gene: TRBJ1-1; clone size: .; CDR3 protein: CASSSRDMPRQAFF; CDR3 DNA: TGTGCCAGCAGCTCCCGGGACATGCCACGGCAAGCTTTCTTT
V gene: TRBV5-8; D gene: .; CDR3 length: 15; J gene: TRBJ2-2; clone size: .; CDR3 protein: CASRLRGRATGELFF; CDR3 DNA: TGTGCCAGCAGGCTTAGAGGGCGTGCCACCGGGGAGCTGTTTTTT
V gene: TRBV11-1; D gene: TRBD2; CDR3 length: 16; J gene: TRBJ2-3; clone size: .; CDR3 protein: CASSWGLADSTDTQYF; CDR3 DNA: TGTGCCAGCAGCTGGGGACTAGCGGATAGCACAGATACGCAGTATTTT
V gene: TRBV27; D gene: TRBD1; CDR3 length: 13; J gene: TRBJ2-3; clone size: .; CDR3 protein: CASRRDRADTQYF; CDR3 DNA: TGTGCCAGCAGAAGGGACAGGGCAGATACGCAGTATTTT
V gene: TRBV10-2; D gene: .; CDR3 length: 14; J gene: TRBJ1-5; clone size: .; CDR3 protein: CASDRGQFNQPQHF; CDR3 DNA: TGCGCCAGCGACCGAGGGCAGTTCAATCAGCCCCAGCATTTT
V gene: TRBV12-5; D gene: .; CDR3 length: 16; J gene: TRBJ2-5; clone size: once; CDR3 protein: CASGLVLGDTIQTQYF; CDR3 DNA: TGTGCTAGTGGTTTGGTATTAGGGGACACCATCCAGACCCAGTACTTC
V gene: TRBV20-1; D gene: .; CDR3 length: 11; J gene: TRBJ1-1; clone size: once; CDR3 protein: CSALANTEAFF; CDR3 DNA: TGCAGTGCCCTGGCTAACACTGAAGCTTTCTTT
V gene: TRBV12-3/TRBV12-4; D gene: .; CDR3 length: 13; J gene: TRBJ1-2; clone size: once; CDR3 protein: CASSFQGTYGYTF; CDR3 DNA: TGTGCCAGCAGTTTTCAGGGGACCTATGGCTACACCTTC
V gene: TRBV3-1/TRBV3-2; D gene: TRBD2; CDR3 length: 18; J gene: TRBJ2-1; clone size: .; CDR3 protein: CASGARLLVTVGGNEQFF; CDR3 DNA: TGTGCCAGCGGAGCCCGTCTACTTGTAACTGTCGGGGGGAATGAGCAGTTCTTC
V gene: TRBV28; D gene: .; CDR3 length: 14; J gene: TRBJ1-1; clone size: .; CDR3 protein: CASSPGGRNTEAFF; CDR3 DNA: TGTGCCAGCAGCCCAGGTGGGAGGAACACTGAAGCTTTCTTT
V gene: TRBV7-8; D gene: TRBD2; CDR3 length: 18; J gene: TRBJ2-6; clone size: .; CDR3 protein: CASSGGLAGRSGANVLTF; CDR3 DNA: TGTGCCAGCAGCGGGGGACTAGCGGGAAGGTCTGGGGCCAACGTCCTGACTTTC
V gene: TRBV18; D gene: TRBD2; CDR3 length: 15; J gene: TRBJ2-1; clone size: .; CDR3 protein: CASSPRTSGDNEQFF; CDR3 DNA: TGTGCCAGCTCACCCCGGACTAGCGGGGACAATGAGCAGTTCTTC
V gene: TRBV18; D gene: TRBD1; CDR3 length: 16; J gene: TRBJ2-7; clone size: .; CDR3 protein: CASSPRGTGGFYEQYF; CDR3 DNA: TGTGCCAGCTCACCACGGGGGACAGGGGGATTCTACGAGCAGTACTTC
V gene: TRBV27; D gene: TRBD2; CDR3 length: 14; J gene: TRBJ2-3; clone size: once; CDR3 protein: CASSLAGVSDTQYF; CDR3 DNA: TGTGCCAGCAGCTTAGCGGGAGTGTCAGATACGCAGTATTTT
V gene: TRBV3-1/TRBV3-2; D gene: .; CDR3 length: 14; J gene: TRBJ1-1; clone size: .; CDR3 protein: CASSQATGGTEAFF; CDR3 DNA: TGTGCCAGCAGCCAAGCCACTGGGGGGACTGAAGCTTTCTTT
V gene: TRBV7-2; D gene: .; CDR3 length: 13; J gene: TRBJ2-7; clone size: .; CDR3 protein: CASSLRTVGEQYF; CDR3 DNA: TGTGCCAGCAGCTTACGCACAGTTGGGGAGCAGTACTTC
V gene: TRBV7-2; D gene: .; CDR3 length: 15; J gene: TRBJ2-7; clone size: .; CDR3 protein: CASSLVASQVHEQYF; CDR3 DNA: TGTGCCAGCAGCTTAGTGGCTAGCCAGGTCCACGAGCAGTACTTC
V gene: TRBV14; D gene: TRBD2; CDR3 length: 17; J gene: TRBJ2-3; clone size: .; CDR3 protein: CASSPLDERGSGNTQYF; CDR3 DNA: TGTGCCAGCAGCCCATTAGACGAGCGGGGCTCGGGGAATACGCAGTATTTT
V gene: TRBV2; D gene: TRBD1; CDR3 length: 15; J gene: TRBJ2-7; clone size: .; CDR3 protein: CASSEWGQGMYEQYF; CDR3 DNA: TGTGCCAGCAGTGAATGGGGACAGGGGATGTACGAGCAGTACTTC
V gene: TRBV21-1; D gene: .; CDR3 length: 15; J gene: TRBJ2-7; clone size: few; CDR3 protein: CASRQEREPTYEQYF; CDR3 DNA: TGTGCCAGCAGACAAGAGCGGGAGCCAACCTACGAGCAGTACTTC
V gene: TRBV6-2/TRBV6-3; D gene: TRBD1; CDR3 length: 16; J gene: TRBJ1-2; clone size: .; CDR3 protein: CASSYFPGQGGNGYTF; CDR3 DNA: TGTGCCAGCAGTTACTTTCCCGGACAGGGAGGGAATGGCTACACCTTC
V gene: TRBV10-3; D gene: .; CDR3 length: 12; J gene: TRBJ1-1; clone size: .; CDR3 protein: CAISAGGTEAFF; CDR3 DNA: TGTGCCATCAGTGCGGGTGGAACTGAAGCTTTCTTT